The next 25 T cell receptor beta chains were all read from a single sample in a study of T cells in Graves' hyperthyroidism and ophthalmopathy. Amplified TCR beta CDR3 regions derived from RNA transcripts. The HTBI primer set drove a first-round RT-PCR of the TCR CDR3. TCRdb analysed the multiplex PCR reads with MiXCR anew, one entry per CDR3 protein. The sample lists about 590,000 distinct CDR3 sequences; approximately 15% were seen once. The sample taken for sequencing was blood. All receptors come from a young woman with Graves' ophthalmopathy.

The chain uses TRBV18 and TRBJ1-3; no definite D call. With 3 bases removed from V and 4 bases from J, the gap between germline ends came to 16 bases. Germline loops: CDR1 KGHSH, CDR2 LQKENI. The CDR3 sequence is 16 residues long. The CDR3 DNA is TGTGCCAGCTCACCTACTGGATTTGACCTCGGAAACACCATATATTTT. Residues: CASSPTGFDLGNTIYF.

This clonotype was recorded many times. This chain links TRBV2 with TRBJ2-7, with 12 bases fitting TRBD2. V lost 3 bases and J lost 3; bases outside the gene matches: 6. The CDR3 sequence is 16 residues long. CDR1 is SNHLY and CDR2 is FYNNEI in the germline V gene. CDR3 in amino acids: CASSDFGLAGNYEQYF. The CDR3 nucleotides are TGTGCCAGCAGTGATTTCGGACTAGCGGGAAACTACGAGCAGTACTTC.

This clonotype has at least ten counts. The chain employs TRBV7-2 and TRBJ1-6; D is unclear. This CDR3 contains 14 residues. Germline V gene lookup returns CDR1 SGHTA and CDR2 FQGNSA. Trimming took 1 base from V and 7 from J, leaving 8 bases between them. The CDR3 DNA follows: TGTGCCAGCAGCTTAGATTATGTGAATTCACCCCTCCACTTT. Translating it yields CASSLDYVNSPLHF.

This clonotype has a count of ten or more. This rearrangement joins TRBV7-9 to TRBJ1-1; D gene ambiguous. From germline, CDR1 is SEHNR and CDR2 FQNEAQ (reference sequence). The CDR3 contains 14 residues. Trimming removed 0 bases from V and 1 base from J, with 6 bases in between. The CDR3: CASSLAGRNTEAFF. CDR3 DNA: TGTGCCAGCAGCTTAGCGGGCAGGAACACTGAAGCTTTCTTT.

This clonotype was seen many times. This rearrangement joins TRBV5-1 to TRBJ1-4; D not certain. Trimming stripped 5 bases from V and 7 bases from J, with 21 bases between. The CDR3 runs to 16 residues. Germline CDR1 reads SGHRS; CDR2 reads YFSETQ. The CDR3: CASRPSRPAVGEKLFF. As DNA, the CDR3 is TGCGCCAGCAGGCCGTCTCGACCCGCCGTCGGTGAAAAACTGTTTTTT.

Worth noting for this clonotype: This may arise from a read error, as a much more abundant clone is one base away. The chain has TRBV28 and TRBJ1-2; 7 bases line up with TRBD1. CDR3 length: 15 amino acids. J gave up 8 bases and V 8 bases, and 17 bases lay outside the gene matches. From germline, CDR1 is MDHEN and CDR2 SYDVKM. DNA of the CDR3: TGTGCCAGCGGTTCGTACAGGGGAAACAGGAAGGGCTACACCTTC. It translates to CASGSYRGNRKGYTF.

Only a few counts were recorded for this clonotype. The chain couples TRBV4-1 to TRBJ1-5; 9 nucleotides match TRBD1. The CDR3 is made up of 16 amino acids. Germline values: CDR1 MGHRA, CDR2 YSYEKL. The ends lost 0 bases at V and 4 bases at J; junction bases unmatched: 4. CDR3 nucleotides: TGCGCCAGCAGCCAAGAATGGGGACAGGGAAATCAGCCCCAGCATTTT. Residues: CASSQEWGQGNQPQHF.

In its sample, this clonotype was seen once. This chain joins TRBV28 and TRBJ2-1; D may be TRBD1 or TRBD2 (5 bases each). The germline V gene has CDR1 MDHEN and CDR2 SYDVKM. Trimming removed 8 bases at V and 8 bases at J, with 28 bases between. The CDR3 runs to 17 residues. CDR3 sequence (DNA): TGTGCCAGCTCACCTCCCTCACAGTCCGCCCGGGGCGATGAGCAGTTCTTC. As protein: CASSPPSQSARGDEQFF.

Details on this clonotype: Given a much more abundant clone one base away, this may be a read error. The V and J genes are TRBV2 and TRBJ2-1; D is unclear. The CDR3 loop spans 15 amino acids. Trimming removed 6 bases at V and 0 bases at J, with 12 bases between. CDR1 and CDR2 from the germline V gene are SNHLY and FYNNEI. The CDR3 coding sequence is TGTGCCAGCAGCCTTGACTGGAGCTCCTACAATGAGCAGTTCTTC. Its translation: CASSLDWSSYNEQFF.

The chain joins TRBV7-9 to TRBJ1-4; 7 positions match TRBD1. The CDR3 consists of 19 residues. The V segment lost 4 bases and the J segment 8 bases; nucleotides outside the gene matches: 22. CDR1 is SEHNR and CDR2 is FQNEAQ in the germline V gene (reference sequence). The CDR3 loop reads CASSSNRPGQMGEPEKLFF. The CDR3 bases are TGTGCCAGCAGCTCGAATCGACCGGGACAGATGGGGGAACCGGAAAAACTGTTTTTT.

For this clonotype: A much larger clone differs by one base, so this may be a read error. This chain joins TRBV25-1 and TRBJ2-5; D is ambiguous. Trimming removed 6 bases at V and 0 bases at J, with 5 bases between. The CDR3 covers 12 residues. CDR1 is MGHDK and CDR2 is SYGVNS in the germline V gene. The CDR3 loop is CASRANQETQYF. In nucleotides, the CDR3 is TGTGCCAGCAGAGCTAACCAAGAGACCCAGTACTTC.

Concerning this clonotype itself: Since a much larger clone is just one base distant, this may be a read error. The chain combines TRBV6-2 or TRBV6-3 with TRBJ2-1; 7 nucleotides line up with TRBD1. Trimming removed 7 bases from V and 10 bases from J; junction bases left unmatched: 7. This CDR3 is 12 amino acids long. Germline CDR1 MNHEY, CDR2 SVGEGT. The CDR3 coding sequence is TGTGCCAGCAAGGGGGACAGATACGAGCAGTTCTTC. This codes for CASKGDRYEQFF.

On this clonotype: The junction shows a germline mismatch at one end, possibly a read error. The genes are TRBV30 and TRBJ2-5, with no clear D. The CDR3 covers 11 residues. Germline CDR1 and CDR2: GTSNPN and SVGIG (reference sequence). CDR3 in amino acids: CAWSSPETQCF. CDR3 in DNA: TGTGCCTGGAGTAGTCCGGAGACCCAGTGCTTC. The variable domain in full, with the rest retrieved from reference TRBV30 and TRBJ2-5, is SQTIHQWPATLVQPVGSPLSLECTVEGTSNPNLYWYRQAAGRGLQLLFYSVGIGQISSEVPQNLSASRPQDRQFILSSKKLLLSDSGFYLCAWSSPETQCFGPGTRLLVL.

Ten or more counts support this clonotype. The rearrangement uses TRBV10-3 and TRBJ1-1; no firm D call. CDR3 size: 11 residues. The ends were cut back, 7 bases at V and 6 bases at J, with 9 bases in the middle. CDR1 is ENHRY and CDR2 is SYGVKD in the germline V gene. In DNA, the CDR3 is TGTGCCATCAAGACCGGTCCTGAAGCTTTCTTT. Translating it yields CAIKTGPEAFF.

This clonotype occurred a few times. The gene calls are TRBV27 and TRBJ2-1; D might be TRBD2 (7 bases). V was trimmed by 0 bases and J by 9 bases, leaving 15 bases between them. Germline CDR1 reads MNHEY; CDR2 reads SMNVEV (reference sequence). CDR3 size: 15 residues. The CDR3 sequence: CASSLSGGGVLEQFF. The CDR3 nucleotides read TGTGCCAGCAGTTTATCGGGGGGGGGCGTACTTGAGCAGTTCTTC.

There are many counts of this clonotype. The gene calls are TRBV28 and TRBJ1-4, with unresolved D. The CDR3 length is 21 residues. Trimming left V 5 bases short and J 0 bases short, with 28 bases between. Germline V gene lookup returns CDR1 MDHEN and CDR2 SYDVKM. CDR3 in amino acids: CASSLPPLLDFFTATNEKLFF. Here the CDR3 DNA reads TGTGCCAGCAGTCTTCCCCCCCTACTTGATTTTTTCACTGCAACTAATGAAAAACTGTTTTTT. Combining the CDR3 with reference TRBV28 and TRBJ1-4 gives the whole variable domain DVKVTQSSRYLVKRTGEKVFLECVQDMDHENMFWYRQDPGLGLRLIYFSYDVKMKEKGDIPEGYSVSREKKERFSLILESASTNQTSMYLCASSLPPLLDFFTATNEKLFFGSGTQLSVL.

This clonotype was seen ten or more times. This chain uses TRBV6-2 or TRBV6-3 with TRBJ2-3; TRBD2 matches 7 bases. V shed 6 bases, J shed 0 bases, and the junction held 18 bases outside the gene matches. The CDR3 runs to 19 residues. Germline V lookup: CDR1 MNHEY, CDR2 SVGEGT. CDR3 bases: TGTGCCAGCAGCCCCTGGATAGCGGGCACCTTTCCTAGCACAGATACGCAGTATTTT. This translates into CASSPWIAGTFPSTDTQYF.

This clonotype has only a few counts. The chain uses TRBV24-1 and TRBJ1-5; the D is unclear. The CDR3 totals 16 residues. CDR1 is KGHDR, CDR2 SFDVKD, per germline. Trimming cost V 3 bases and J 4 bases, with 15 bases left between them. CDR3 nucleotides: TGTGCCACCAGTGATACCCGGACGGGAGGGAATCAGCCCCAGCATTTT. Its protein product is CATSDTRTGGNQPQHF.

This clonotype has only a few counts. The CDR3 DNA is TGTGCCAGCACGTGGGACGCTTACACCGGGGAGCTGTTTTTT. This translates into CASTWDAYTGELFF. The chain has TRBV7-9 and TRBJ2-2, with D possibly being TRBD1 or TRBD2 (5 bases each). CDR1 SEHNR and CDR2 FQNEAQ come from the germline V gene (reference sequence). Trimming pared 7 bases from V and 3 bases from J, leaving 12 bases between. The CDR3 spans 14 residues.

In its sample, this clonotype was seen many times. The CDR3 region has the DNA TGTGCCAGCAGCTCTAGCCATGGGACCGGGACTGACTATCTATGGGCGCAGTATTTT. Its protein product is CASSSSHGTGTDYLWAQYF. The rearrangement links TRBV7-8 to TRBJ2-3, with D tentatively TRBD2 (6 bases). The germline V gene encodes CDR1 SGHVS and CDR2 FQNEAQ. Trimming pared 4 bases from V and 10 bases from J, leaving 33 bases between. The CDR3 contains 19 residues.

The chain employs TRBV24-1 and TRBJ1-1; D unresolved. Germline V lookup: CDR1 KGHDR, CDR2 SFDVKD. The CDR3 is 13 amino acids. The V end lost 3 bases, the J end lost 7 bases, and 11 bases lay between the germline ends. The CDR3 spells CATSDDFTHEAFF. CDR3 sequence (DNA): TGTGCCACCAGTGATGATTTCACCCATGAAGCTTTCTTT.

This clonotype was counted many times. The CDR3 bases are TGCGCCAGTACACAAAGCCAACAGGGAGTCGAGCAGTACTTC. It specifies CASTQSQQGVEQYF. This chain connects TRBV5-1 to TRBJ2-7; maybe TRBD1 (6 bases). Looked up from germline, CDR1 is SGHRS and CDR2 is YFSETQ. CDR3 length: 14 amino acids. V lost 8 bases, J lost 6 bases, and 21 bases lay in between.

Ten or more counts support this clonotype. CDR3 residues: CAWSEGGADTIYF. The CDR3 DNA sequence: TGTGCCTGGAGTGAAGGGGGTGCGGACACCATATATTTT. The V call is TRBV30, the J call TRBJ1-3; D perhaps matches TRBD1 (6 bases). This CDR3 region has 13 residues. V dropped 1 base and J dropped 8 bases, with 12 bases sitting between them. Germline CDR1 is GTSNPN and CDR2 is SVGIG (reference sequence). The variable domain in full, with the rest retrieved from reference TRBV30 and TRBJ1-3, is SQTIHQWPATLVQPVGSPLSLECTVEGTSNPNLYWYRQAAGRGLQLLFYSVGIGQISSEVPQNLSASRPQDRQFILSSKKLLLSDSGFYLCAWSEGGADTIYFGEGSWLTVV.

Concerning this clonotype itself: Given a much more abundant clone one base away, this may be a read error. The CDR3 region is CAWSSNEKYF. In nucleotides, the CDR3 is TGTGCCTGGAGTAGTAACGAGAAGTACTTC. The chain uses TRBV30 and TRBJ2-7; D is undetermined. This CDR3 spans 10 amino acids. Germline V CDR1 and CDR2: GTSNPN, SVGIG (reference sequence).

This clonotype was observed many times. The chain employs TRBV28 and TRBJ2-7; TRBD2 agrees at 12 bases. V lost 4 bases, J lost 4 bases, and 11 bases stayed unmatched. The CDR3 runs 17 residues. Per germline, CDR1 MDHEN and CDR2 SYDVKM. CDR3 coding DNA: TGTGCCAGCAGTTCACCCTCCGGGACTAGCGGGCCTTACGAGCAGTACTTC. The encoded protein is CASSSPSGTSGPYEQYF.